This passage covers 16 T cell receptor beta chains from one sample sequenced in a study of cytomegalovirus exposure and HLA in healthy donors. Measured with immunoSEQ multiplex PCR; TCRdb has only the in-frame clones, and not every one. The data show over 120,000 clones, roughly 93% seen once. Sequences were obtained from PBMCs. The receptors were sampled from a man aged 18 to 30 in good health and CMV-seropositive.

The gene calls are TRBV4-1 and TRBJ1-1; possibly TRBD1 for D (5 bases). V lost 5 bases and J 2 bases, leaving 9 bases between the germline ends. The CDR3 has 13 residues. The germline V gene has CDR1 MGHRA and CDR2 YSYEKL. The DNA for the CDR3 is TGCGCCAGCAGCGATGGGACTAACACTGAAGCTTTCTTT. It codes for CASSDGTNTEAFF.

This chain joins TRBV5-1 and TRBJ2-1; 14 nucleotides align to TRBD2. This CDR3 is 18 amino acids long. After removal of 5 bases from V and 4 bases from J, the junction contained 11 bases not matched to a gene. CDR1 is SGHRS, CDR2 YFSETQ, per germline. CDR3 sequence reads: CASSSGLAGGPPYNEQFF. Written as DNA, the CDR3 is TGCGCCAGCAGTTCCGGACTAGCGGGAGGCCCACCATACAATGAGCAGTTCTTC. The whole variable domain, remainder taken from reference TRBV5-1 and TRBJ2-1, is KAGVTQTPRYLIKTRGQQVTLSCSPISGHRSVSWYQQTPGQGLQFLFEYFSETQRNKGNFPGRFSGRQFSNSRSEMNVSTLELGDSALYLCASSSGLAGGPPYNEQFFGPGTRLTVL.

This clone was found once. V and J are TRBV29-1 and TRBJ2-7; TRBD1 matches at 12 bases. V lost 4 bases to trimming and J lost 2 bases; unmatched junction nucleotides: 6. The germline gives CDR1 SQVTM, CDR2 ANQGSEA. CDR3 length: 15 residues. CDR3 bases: TGCAGCGTTGGCGGGACAGGGGGCGGTACCTACGAGCAGTACTTC. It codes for CSVGGTGGGTYEQYF.

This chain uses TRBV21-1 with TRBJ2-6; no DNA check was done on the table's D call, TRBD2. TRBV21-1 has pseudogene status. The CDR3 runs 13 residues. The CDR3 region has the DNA TGTTACCAACGGGTCCGTGGGGCCAACGTCCTGACTTTC. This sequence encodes CYQRVRGANVLTF.

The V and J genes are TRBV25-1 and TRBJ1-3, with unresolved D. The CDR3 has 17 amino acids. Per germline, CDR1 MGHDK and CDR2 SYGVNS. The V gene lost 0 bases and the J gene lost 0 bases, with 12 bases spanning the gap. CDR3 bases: TGTGCCAGCAGTGAATATTTCGCAGGCCTCTCTGGAAACACCATATATTTT. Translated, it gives CASSEYFAGLSGNTIYF.

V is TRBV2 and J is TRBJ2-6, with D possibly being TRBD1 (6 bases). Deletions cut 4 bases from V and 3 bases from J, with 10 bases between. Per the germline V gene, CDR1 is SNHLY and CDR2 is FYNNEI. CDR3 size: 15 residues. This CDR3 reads CASSVEGGGANVLTF. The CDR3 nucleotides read TGTGCCAGCAGTGTCGAAGGGGGTGGGGCCAACGTCCTGACTTTC.

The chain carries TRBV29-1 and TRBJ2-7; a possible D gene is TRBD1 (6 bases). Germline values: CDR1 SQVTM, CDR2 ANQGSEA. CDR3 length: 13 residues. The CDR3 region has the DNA TGCGCAGTACAGGGTTCGAGTGTGTACGAGCAGTACTTC. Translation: CAVQGSSVYEQYF.

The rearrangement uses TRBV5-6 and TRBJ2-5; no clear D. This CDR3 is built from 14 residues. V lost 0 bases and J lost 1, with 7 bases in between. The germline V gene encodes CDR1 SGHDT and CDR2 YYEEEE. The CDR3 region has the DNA TGTGCCAGCAGCTTGGTACAGACCCAAGAGACCCAGTACTTC. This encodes CASSLVQTQETQYF.

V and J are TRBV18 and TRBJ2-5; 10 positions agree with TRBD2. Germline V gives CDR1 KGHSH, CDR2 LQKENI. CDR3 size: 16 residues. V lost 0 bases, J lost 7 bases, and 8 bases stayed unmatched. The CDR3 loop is CASSPPVAGGRGTQYF. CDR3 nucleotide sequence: TGTGCCAGCTCACCACCTGTAGCGGGAGGCCGGGGGACCCAGTACTTC.

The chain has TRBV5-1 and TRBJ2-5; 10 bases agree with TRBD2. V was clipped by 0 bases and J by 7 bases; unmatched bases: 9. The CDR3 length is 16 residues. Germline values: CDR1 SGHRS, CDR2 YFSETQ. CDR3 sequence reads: CASSLGVAGGYGTQYF. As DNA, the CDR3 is TGCGCCAGCAGCTTGGGTGTAGCGGGAGGCTACGGGACCCAGTACTTC.

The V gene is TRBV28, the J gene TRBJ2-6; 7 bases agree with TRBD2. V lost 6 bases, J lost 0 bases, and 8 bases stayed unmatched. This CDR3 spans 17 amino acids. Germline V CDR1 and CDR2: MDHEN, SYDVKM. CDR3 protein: CASRLAGLLSGANVLTF. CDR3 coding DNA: TGTGCCAGCAGATTAGCGGGCCTGCTCTCTGGGGCCAACGTCCTGACTTTC.

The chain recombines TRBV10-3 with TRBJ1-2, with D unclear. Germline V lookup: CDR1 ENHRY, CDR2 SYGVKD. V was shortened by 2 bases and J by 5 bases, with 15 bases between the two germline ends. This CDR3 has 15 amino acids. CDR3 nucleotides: TGTGCCATCAGTGAGCCTAGGGCAGGAGGGTATGGCTACACCTTC. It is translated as CAISEPRAGGYGYTF.

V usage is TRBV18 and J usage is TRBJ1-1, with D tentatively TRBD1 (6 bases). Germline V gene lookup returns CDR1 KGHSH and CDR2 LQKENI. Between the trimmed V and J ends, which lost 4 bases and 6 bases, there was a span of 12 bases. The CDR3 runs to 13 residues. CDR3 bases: TGTGCCAGCTCACTACAGGGAGACGCTGAAGCTTTCTTT. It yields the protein CASSLQGDAEAFF.

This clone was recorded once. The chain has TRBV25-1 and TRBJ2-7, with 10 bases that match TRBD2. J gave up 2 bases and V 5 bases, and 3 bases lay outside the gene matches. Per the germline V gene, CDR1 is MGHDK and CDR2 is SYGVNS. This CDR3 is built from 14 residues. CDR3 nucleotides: TGTGCCAGCAGTCGGACTAGCGGAACCTACGAGCAGTACTTC. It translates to CASSRTSGTYEQYF.

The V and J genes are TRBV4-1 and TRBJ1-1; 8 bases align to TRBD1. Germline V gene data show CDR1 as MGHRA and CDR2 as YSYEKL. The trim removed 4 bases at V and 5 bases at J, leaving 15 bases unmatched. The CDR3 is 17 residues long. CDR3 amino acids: CASSRPGPGQGKTEAFF. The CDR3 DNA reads TGCGCCAGCAGCCGCCCAGGACCCGGACAGGGAAAGACTGAAGCTTTCTTT.

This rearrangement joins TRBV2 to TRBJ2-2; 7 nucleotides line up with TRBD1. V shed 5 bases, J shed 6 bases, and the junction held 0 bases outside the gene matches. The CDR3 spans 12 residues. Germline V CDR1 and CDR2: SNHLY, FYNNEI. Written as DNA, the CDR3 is TGTGCCAGCAGTCAGGGGGCCGGGGAGCTGTTTTTT. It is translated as CASSQGAGELFF.